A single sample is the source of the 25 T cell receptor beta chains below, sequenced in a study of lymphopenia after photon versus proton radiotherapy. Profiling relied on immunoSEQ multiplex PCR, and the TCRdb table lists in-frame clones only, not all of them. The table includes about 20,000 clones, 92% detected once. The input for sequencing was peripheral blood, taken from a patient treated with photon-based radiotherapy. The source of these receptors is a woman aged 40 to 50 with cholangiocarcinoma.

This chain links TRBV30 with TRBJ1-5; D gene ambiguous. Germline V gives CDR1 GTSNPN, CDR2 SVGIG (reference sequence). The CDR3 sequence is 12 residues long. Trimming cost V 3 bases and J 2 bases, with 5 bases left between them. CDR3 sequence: CAWSQGNQPQHF. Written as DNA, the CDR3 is TGTGCCTGGAGCCAAGGCAATCAGCCCCAGCATTTT.

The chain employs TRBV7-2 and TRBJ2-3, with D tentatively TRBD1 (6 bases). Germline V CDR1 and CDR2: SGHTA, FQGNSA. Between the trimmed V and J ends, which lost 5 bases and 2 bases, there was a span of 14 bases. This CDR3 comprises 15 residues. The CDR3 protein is CASSHLGGYTDTQYF. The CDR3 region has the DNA TGTGCCAGCAGCCATCTAGGGGGATACACAGATACGCAGTATTTT.

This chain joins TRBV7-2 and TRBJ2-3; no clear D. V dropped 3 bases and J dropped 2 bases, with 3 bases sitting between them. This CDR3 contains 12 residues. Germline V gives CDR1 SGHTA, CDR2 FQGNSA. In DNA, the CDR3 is TGTGCCAGCAGCTTCTCCACAGATACGCAGTATTTT. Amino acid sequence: CASSFSTDTQYF.

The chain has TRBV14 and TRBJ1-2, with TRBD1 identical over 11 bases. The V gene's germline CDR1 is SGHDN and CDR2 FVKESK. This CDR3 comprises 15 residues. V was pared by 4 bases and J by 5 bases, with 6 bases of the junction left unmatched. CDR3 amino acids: CASSPPGQGVYGYTF. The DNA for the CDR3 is TGTGCCAGCAGCCCGCCGGGACAGGGGGTTTATGGCTACACCTTC.

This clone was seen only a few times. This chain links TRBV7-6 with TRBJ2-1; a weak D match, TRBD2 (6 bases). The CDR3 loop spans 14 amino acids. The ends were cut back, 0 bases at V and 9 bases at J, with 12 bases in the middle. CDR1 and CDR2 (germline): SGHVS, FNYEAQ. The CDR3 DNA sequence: TGTGCCAGCAGCTTAGCGGGAGGTGGGTCTGAGCAGTTCTTC. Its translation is CASSLAGGGSEQFF.

CDR3 protein: CASSLRARGYTF. CDR3 coding DNA: TGTGCCAGCAGTTTAAGGGCTCGGGGCTACACCTTC. The chain combines TRBV28 with TRBJ1-2; D ambiguous. The CDR3 has 12 amino acids. Germline V gene sequence: CDR1 MDHEN, CDR2 SYDVKM. The germline V and J ends were trimmed by 2 bases and 8 bases, with 9 bases remaining between them.

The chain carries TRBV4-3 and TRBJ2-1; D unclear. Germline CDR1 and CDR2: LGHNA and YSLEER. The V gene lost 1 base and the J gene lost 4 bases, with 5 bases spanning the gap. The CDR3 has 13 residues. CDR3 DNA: TGCGCCAGCAGCCAAGTGAGGTACAATGAGCAGTTCTTC. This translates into CASSQVRYNEQFF.

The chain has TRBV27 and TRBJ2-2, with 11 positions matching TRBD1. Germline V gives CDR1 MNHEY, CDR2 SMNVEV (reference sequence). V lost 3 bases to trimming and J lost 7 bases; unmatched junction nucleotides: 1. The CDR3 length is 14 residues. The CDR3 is CASSLDRGRGELFF. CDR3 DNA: TGTGCCAGCAGTTTGGACAGGGGGCGCGGGGAGCTGTTTTTT.

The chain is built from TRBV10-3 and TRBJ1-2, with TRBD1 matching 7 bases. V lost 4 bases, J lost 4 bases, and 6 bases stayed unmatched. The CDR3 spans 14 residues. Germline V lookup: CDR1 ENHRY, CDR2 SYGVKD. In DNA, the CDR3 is TGTGCCATCAGTGGAACAGGGGTGGCCTATGGCTACACCTTC. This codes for CAISGTGVAYGYTF.

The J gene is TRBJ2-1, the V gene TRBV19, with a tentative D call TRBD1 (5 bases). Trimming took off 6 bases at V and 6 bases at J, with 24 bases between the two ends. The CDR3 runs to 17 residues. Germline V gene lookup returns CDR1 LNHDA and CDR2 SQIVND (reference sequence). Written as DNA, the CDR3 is TGTGCCAGTAGGCCTACGTGGGGCGGCCGTCTACTCAATGAGCAGTTCTTC. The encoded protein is CASRPTWGGRLLNEQFF.

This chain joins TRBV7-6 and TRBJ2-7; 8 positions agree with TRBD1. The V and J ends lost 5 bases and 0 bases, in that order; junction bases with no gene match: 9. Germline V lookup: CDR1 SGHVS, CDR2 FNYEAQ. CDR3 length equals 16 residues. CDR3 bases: TGTGCCAGCAGCCCCAGACAGGGGCTGAGCTCCTACGAGCAGTACTTC. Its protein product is CASSPRQGLSSYEQYF.

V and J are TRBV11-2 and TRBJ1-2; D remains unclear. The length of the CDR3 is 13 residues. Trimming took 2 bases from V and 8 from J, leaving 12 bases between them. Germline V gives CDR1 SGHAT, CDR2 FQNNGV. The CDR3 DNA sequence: TGTGCCAGCAGCTTAACTGGACGGACCGGCTACACCTTC. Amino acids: CASSLTGRTGYTF.

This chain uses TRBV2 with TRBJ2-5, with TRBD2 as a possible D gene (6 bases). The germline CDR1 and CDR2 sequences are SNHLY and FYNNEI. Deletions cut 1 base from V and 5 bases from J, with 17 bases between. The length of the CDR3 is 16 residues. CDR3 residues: CASSEGLGPGGETQYF. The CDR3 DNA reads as TGTGCCAGCAGTGAAGGACTAGGGCCCGGAGGGGAGACCCAGTACTTC. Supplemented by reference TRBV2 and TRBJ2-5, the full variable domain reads EPEVTQTPSHQVTQMGQEVILRCVPISNHLYFYWYRQILGQKVEFLVSFYNNEISEKSEIFDDQFSVERPDGSNFTLKIRSTKLEDSAMYFCASSEGLGPGGETQYFGPGTRLLVL.

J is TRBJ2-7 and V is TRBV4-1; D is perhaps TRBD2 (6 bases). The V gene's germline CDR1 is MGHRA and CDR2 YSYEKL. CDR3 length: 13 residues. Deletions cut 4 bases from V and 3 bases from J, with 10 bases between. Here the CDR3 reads CASSPREDYEQYF. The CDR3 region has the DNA TGCGCCAGCAGCCCAAGGGAGGACTACGAGCAGTACTTC.

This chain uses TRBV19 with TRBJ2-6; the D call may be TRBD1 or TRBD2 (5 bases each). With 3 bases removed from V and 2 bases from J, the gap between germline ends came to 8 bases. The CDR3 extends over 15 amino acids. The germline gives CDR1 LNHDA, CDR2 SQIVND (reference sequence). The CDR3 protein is CASSMWGTGANVLTF. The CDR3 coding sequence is TGTGCCAGTAGTATGTGGGGGACTGGGGCCAACGTCCTGACTTTC.

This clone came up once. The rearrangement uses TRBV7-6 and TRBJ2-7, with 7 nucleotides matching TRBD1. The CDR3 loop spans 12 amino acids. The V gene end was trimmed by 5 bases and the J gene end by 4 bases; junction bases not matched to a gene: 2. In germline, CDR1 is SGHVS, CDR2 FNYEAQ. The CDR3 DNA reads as TGTGCCAGCAGCCCGGACAGGTACGAGCAGTACTTC. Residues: CASSPDRYEQYF. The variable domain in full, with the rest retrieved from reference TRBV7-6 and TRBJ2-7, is GAGVSQSPRYKVTKRGQDVALRCDPISGHVSLYWYRQALGQGPEFLTYFNYEAQQDKSGLPNDRFSAERPEGSISTLTIQRTEQRDSAMYRCASSPDRYEQYFGPGTRLTVT.

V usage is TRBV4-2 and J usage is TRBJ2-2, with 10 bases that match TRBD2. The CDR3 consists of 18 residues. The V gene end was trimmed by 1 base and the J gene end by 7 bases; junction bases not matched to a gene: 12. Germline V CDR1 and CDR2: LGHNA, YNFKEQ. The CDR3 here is CASSQGLGLAGAGGELFF. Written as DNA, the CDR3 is TGTGCCAGCAGCCAAGGGCTGGGGCTAGCGGGAGCGGGCGGGGAGCTGTTTTTT.

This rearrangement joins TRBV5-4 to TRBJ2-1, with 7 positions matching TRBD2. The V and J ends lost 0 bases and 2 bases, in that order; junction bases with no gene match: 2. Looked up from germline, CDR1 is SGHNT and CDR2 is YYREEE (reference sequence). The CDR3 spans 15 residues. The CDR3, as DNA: TGTGCCAGCAGCTTGGGGCGGGGGACCTACAATGAGCAGTTCTTC. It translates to CASSLGRGTYNEQFF.

The CDR3 here is CASSLYGTTNYGYTF. CDR3 DNA sequence: TGTGCCAGTAGTCTATACGGGACAACTAACTATGGCTACACCTTC. This chain connects TRBV19 to TRBJ1-2; tentatively, D is TRBD1 (6 bases). The germline CDR1 and CDR2 sequences are LNHDA and SQIVND (reference sequence). The CDR3 spans 15 residues. Trimming stripped 5 bases from V and 0 bases from J, with 13 bases between.

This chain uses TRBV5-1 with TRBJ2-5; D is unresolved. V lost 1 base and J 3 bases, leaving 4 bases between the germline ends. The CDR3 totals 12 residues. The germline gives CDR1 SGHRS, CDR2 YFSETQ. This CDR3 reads CASSLTEETQYF. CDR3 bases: TGCGCCAGCAGCTTGACTGAAGAGACCCAGTACTTC.

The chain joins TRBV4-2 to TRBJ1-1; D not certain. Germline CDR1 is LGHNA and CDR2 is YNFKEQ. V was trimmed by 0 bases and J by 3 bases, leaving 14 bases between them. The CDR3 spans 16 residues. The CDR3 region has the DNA TGTGCCAGCAGCCAAGATTTTCGGTCCCGGGACACTGAAGCTTTCTTT. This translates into CASSQDFRSRDTEAFF.

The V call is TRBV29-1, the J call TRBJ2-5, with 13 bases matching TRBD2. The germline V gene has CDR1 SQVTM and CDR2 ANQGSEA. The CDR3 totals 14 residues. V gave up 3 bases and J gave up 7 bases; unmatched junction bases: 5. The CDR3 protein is CSVEGLAGSGTQYF. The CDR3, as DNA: TGCAGCGTTGAGGGACTAGCGGGGTCCGGGACCCAGTACTTC.

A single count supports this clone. The CDR3 sequence is CRGARGTEAFF. The DNA for the CDR3 is TGCAGGGGGGCCAGGGGAACTGAAGCTTTCTTT. This sequence joins TRBV20-1 and TRBJ1-1; the D gene is possibly TRBD1 (6 bases). In germline, CDR1 is DFQATT, CDR2 SNEGSKA (reference sequence). The CDR3 sequence is 11 residues long.

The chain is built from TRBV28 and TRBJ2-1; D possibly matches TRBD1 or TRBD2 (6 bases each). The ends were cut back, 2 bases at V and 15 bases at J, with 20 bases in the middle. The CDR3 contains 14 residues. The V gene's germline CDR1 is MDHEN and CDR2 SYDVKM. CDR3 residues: CASSLGTSIKGGFF. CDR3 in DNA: TGTGCCAGCAGTTTAGGGACCTCTATCAAGGGGGGGTTCTTC.

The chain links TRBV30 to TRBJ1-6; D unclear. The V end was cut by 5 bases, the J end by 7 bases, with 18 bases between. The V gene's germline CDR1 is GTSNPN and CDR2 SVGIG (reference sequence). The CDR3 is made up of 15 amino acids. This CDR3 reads CAWVTSGRSNSPLHF. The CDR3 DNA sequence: TGTGCCTGGGTGACGAGCGGCAGATCGAATTCACCCCTCCACTTT.